This T cell receptor beta chain was identified during a study of blood T cell repertoires in COVID-19. Study-level information: Acute and convalescent COVID-19 specimens originated in the United States, Italy and Spain. PBMCs, B-cell-depleted T cells, or T cells were the source of the cDNA or gDNA that made up the material.

The CDR3 has 13 amino acids. Germline CDR1 is MDHEN and CDR2 is SYDVKM. V was shortened by 5 bases and J by 7 bases, with 12 bases between the two germline ends. Original processing notes: Amplified reference gene primers provided the basis for estimating nucleated cell counts. TCRdb keeps only in-frame clones here, not all; method: immunoSEQ multiplex PCR. That table gives V, J and clone size, and the DNA gave D and trimming. The top ten clones hold around 7% of a sample with about 380,000 clones, 90% of them seen once. Sequenced input: peripheral blood. The sequence came from a man younger than 30 with active or convalescent COVID-19. J is TRBJ2-1 and V is TRBV28, with TRBD1 as a possible D gene (6 bases). The CDR3 DNA reads as TGTGCCAGCAGTCTTCCTCAGGGGAATGAGCAGTTCTTC. Its protein product is CASSLPQGNEQFF.